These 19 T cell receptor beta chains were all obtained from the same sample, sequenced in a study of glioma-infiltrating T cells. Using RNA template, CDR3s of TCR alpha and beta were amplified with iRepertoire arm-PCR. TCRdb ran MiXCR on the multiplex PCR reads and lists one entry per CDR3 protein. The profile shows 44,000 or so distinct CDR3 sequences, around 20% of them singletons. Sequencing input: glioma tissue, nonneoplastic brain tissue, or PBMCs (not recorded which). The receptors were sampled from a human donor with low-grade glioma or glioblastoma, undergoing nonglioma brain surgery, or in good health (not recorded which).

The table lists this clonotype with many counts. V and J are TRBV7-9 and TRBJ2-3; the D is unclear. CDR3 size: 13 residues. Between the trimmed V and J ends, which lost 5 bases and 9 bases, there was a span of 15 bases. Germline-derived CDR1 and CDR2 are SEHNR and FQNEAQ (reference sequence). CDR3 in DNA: TGTGCCAGCAGCCCCGACCATATCAAGACGCAGTATTTT. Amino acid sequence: CASSPDHIKTQYF.

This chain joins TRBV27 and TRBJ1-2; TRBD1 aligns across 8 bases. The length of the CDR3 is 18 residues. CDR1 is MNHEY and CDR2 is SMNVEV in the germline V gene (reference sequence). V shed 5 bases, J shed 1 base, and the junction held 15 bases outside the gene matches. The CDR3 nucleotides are TGTGCCAGCAGTGCTAGAGGCCAGGGGGCTCGGGATAACTATGGCTACACCTTC. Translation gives CASSARGQGARDNYGYTF.

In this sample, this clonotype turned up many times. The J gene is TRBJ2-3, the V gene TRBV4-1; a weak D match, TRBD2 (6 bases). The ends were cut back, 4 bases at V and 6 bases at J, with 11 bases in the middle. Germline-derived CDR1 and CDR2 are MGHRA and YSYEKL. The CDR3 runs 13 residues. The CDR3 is CASSLRREDTQYF. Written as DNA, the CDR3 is TGCGCCAGCAGCCTCAGACGGGAGGATACGCAGTATTTT.

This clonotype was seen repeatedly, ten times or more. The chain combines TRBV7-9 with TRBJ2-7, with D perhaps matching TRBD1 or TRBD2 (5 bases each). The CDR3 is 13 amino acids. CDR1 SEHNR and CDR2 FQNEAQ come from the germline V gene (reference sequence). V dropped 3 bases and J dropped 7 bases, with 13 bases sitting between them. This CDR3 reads CASSFGAELEQYF. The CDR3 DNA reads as TGTGCCAGCAGCTTCGGGGCAGAACTGGAGCAGTACTTC.

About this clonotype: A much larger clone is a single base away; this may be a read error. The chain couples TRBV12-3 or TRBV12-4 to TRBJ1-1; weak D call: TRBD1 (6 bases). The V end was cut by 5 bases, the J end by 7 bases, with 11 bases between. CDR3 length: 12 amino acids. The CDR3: CASSPGAVEAFF. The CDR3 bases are TGTGCCAGCAGTCCAGGGGCTGTTGAAGCTTTCTTT.

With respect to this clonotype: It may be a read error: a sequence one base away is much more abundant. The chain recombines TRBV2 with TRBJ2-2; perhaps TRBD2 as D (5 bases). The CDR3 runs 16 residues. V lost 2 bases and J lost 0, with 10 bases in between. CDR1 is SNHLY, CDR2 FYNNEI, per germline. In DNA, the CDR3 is TGTGCCAGCAGTGAACGGGATCCCACGAACACCGGGGAGCTGTTTTTT. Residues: CASSERDPTNTGELFF.

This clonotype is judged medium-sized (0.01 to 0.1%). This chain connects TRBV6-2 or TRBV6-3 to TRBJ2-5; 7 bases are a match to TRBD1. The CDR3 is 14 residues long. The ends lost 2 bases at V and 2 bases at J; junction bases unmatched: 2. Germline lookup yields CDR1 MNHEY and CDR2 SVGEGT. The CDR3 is CASSYIRGQETQYF. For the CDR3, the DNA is TGTGCCAGCAGTTACATCAGGGGGCAAGAGACCCAGTACTTC.

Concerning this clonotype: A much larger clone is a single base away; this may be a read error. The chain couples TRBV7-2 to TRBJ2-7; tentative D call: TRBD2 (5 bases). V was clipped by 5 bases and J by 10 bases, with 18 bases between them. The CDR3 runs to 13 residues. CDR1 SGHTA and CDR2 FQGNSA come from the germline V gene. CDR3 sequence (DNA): TGTGCCAGCAGCGTGACGAGCGGTTCTGAACAGTACGTC. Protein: CASSVTSGSEQYV.

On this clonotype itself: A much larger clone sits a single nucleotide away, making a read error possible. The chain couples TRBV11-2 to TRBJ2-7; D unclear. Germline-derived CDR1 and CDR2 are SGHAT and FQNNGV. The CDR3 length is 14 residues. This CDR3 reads CANSLGPLGYEQYV. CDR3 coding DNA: TGTGCCAACAGCTTAGGTCCGTTGGGGTACGAGCAGTACGTC.

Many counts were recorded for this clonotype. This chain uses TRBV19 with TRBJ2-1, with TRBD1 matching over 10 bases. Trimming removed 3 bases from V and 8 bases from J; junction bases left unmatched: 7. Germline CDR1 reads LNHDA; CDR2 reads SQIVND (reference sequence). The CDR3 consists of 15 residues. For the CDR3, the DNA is TGTGCCAGTAGTATTGGGGGACAGGGGACCGATGAGCAGTTCTTC. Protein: CASSIGGQGTDEQFF.

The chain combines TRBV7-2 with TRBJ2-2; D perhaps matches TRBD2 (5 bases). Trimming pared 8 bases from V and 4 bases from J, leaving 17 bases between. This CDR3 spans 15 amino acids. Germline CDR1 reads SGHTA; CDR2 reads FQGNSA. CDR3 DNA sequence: TGTGCCAGCGGGGTTATGAGCGGAGCCACCGGGGAGCTGTTTTTT. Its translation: CASGVMSGATGELFF.

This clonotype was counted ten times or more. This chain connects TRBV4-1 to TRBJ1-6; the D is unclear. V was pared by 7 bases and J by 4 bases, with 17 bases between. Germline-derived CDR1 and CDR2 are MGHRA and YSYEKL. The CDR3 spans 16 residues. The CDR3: CASTDLRKAYNSPLHF. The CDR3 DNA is TGCGCCAGCACGGATCTCCGAAAAGCTTATAATTCACCCCTCCACTTT.

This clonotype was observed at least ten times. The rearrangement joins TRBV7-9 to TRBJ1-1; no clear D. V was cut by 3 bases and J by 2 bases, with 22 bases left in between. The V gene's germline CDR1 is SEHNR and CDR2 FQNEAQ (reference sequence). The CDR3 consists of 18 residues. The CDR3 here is CASSFPLPPSTGNTEAFF. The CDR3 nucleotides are TGTGCCAGCAGCTTTCCCTTACCCCCTTCGACGGGAAACACTGAAGCTTTCTTT.

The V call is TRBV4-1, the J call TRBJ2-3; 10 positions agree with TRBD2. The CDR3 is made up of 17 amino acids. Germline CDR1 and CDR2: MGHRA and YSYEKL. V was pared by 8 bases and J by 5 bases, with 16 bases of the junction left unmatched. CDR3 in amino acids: CASAKGSGGFRLDTQYF. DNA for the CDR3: TGCGCCAGCGCCAAAGGTAGCGGGGGGTTTCGGTTAGATACGCAGTATTTT.

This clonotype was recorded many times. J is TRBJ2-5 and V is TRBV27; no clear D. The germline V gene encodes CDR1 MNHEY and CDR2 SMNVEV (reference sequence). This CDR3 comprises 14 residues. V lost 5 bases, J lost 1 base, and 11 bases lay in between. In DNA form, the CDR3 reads TGTGCCAGCAGTCCTACTACCACCCAAGAGACCCAGTACTTC. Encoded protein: CASSPTTTQETQYF.

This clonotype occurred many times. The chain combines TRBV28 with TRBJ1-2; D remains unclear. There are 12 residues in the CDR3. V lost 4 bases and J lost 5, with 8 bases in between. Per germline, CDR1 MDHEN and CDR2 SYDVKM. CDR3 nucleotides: TGTGCCAGCAGTTCAGGATCATATGGCTACACCTTC. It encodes CASSSGSYGYTF.

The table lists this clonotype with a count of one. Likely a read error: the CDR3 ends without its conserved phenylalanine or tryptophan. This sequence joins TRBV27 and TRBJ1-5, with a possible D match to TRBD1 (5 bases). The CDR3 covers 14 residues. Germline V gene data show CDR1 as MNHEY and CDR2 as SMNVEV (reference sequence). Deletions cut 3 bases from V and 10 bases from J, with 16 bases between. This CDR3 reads CASSFGQRSQPQHS. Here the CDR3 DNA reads TGTGCCAGCAGTTTTGGACAAAGGAGTCAACCCCAGCATTCT.

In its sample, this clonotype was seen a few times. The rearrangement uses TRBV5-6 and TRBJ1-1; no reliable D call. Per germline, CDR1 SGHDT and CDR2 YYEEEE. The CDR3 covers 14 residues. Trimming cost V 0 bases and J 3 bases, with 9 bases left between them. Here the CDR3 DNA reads TGTGCCAGCAGCTTGGGTCCTAAGGACACTGAAGCTTTCTTT. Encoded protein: CASSLGPKDTEAFF.

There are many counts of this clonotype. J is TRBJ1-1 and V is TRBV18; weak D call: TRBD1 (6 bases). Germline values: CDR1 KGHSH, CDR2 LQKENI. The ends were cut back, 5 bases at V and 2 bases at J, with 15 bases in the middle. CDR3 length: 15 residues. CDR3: CASSNTRTDNTEAFF. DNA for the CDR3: TGTGCCAGCTCAAATACTCGGACAGACAACACTGAAGCTTTCTTT.